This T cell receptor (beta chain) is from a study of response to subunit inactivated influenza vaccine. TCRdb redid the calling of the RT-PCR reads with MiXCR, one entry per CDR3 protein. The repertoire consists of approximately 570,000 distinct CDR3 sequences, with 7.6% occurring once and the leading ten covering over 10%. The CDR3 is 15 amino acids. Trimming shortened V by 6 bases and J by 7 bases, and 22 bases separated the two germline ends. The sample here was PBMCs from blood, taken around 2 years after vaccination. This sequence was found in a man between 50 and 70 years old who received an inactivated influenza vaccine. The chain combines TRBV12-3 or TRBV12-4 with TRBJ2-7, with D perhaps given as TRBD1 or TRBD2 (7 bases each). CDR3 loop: CASRRSTGRVWEQYF. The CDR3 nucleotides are TGTGCCAGCAGAAGGTCGACAGGGAGGGTATGGGAGCAGTACTTC.